This TCR beta chain stems from a study of shared clonotypes between healthy human individuals. Study background: The cohort comprised a couple of women and a few men. Their ages spanned 18 to 49 years. General observations from the study: What limited the represented genetic and exposure-history diversity was the small number of donors.

Produced via immunoSEQ multiplex PCR; TCRdb's table is partial and in-frame only. This table has 100,000 or so clones, roughly 50% appearing once. As for this clone: Its specificity is unknown.

Every contributor of samples was a Caucasian grown-up residing in Nashville, Tennessee. The CDR3 loop spans 14 amino acids. The V end was cut by 2 bases, the J end by 3 bases, with 9 bases between. CDR1 is SGHRS and CDR2 is YFSETQ in the germline V gene. The sequenced sample was PBMCs. This clonotype was sampled from a woman aged 40-49 years in good health. Some clones in this sample may be carry-over from other donors' samples. The chain recombines TRBV5-1 with TRBJ1-5, with D maybe TRBD1 (5 bases). The CDR3 DNA follows: TGCGCCAGCAGCTTAGCAGGGAACAATCAGCCCCAGCATTTT. Its translation: CASSLAGNNQPQHF.